The 29 T cell receptor beta chains below all came from one sample that was sequenced in a study of T-cell memory formation after mild COVID-19. TCRdb reanalysed the 5' RACE reads using MiXCR and keeps one entry per CDR3 protein. This table holds a few hundred thousand distinct CDR3 sequences, roughly 17% found once. Sequencing was done on a sample of PBMCs or a T cell subset sorted from them (not recorded which). Every receptor here comes from a man aged 18 to 35 who had mild COVID-19 (a few samples of this study predate the infection). Cell type and time point are not known.

V usage is TRBV2 and J usage is TRBJ2-7; D may be TRBD2 (5 bases). CDR1 is SNHLY, CDR2 FYNNEI, per germline. Trimming removed 4 bases from V and 10 bases from J, with 11 bases in between. CDR3 length equals 11 residues. The CDR3 coding sequence is TGTGCCAGCAGTGTGCTAGCCTTTCAGTACGTC. It is translated as CASSVLAFQYV.

This clonotype was recorded a few times. The rearrangement uses TRBV7-2 and TRBJ2-5, with 8 bases aligning to TRBD2. The CDR3 covers 16 residues. Germline V gene data show CDR1 as SGHTA and CDR2 as FQGNSA. J gave up 4 bases and V 3 bases, and 10 bases lay outside the gene matches. This CDR3 is CASSFQAGGKSETQYF. The DNA of the CDR3 is TGTGCCAGCAGCTTTCAGGCGGGGGGTAAATCAGAGACCCAGTACTTC.

This chain connects TRBV7-9 to TRBJ2-5; D is perhaps TRBD1 or TRBD2 (5 bases each). The CDR3 has 15 residues. CDR1 and CDR2 from the germline V gene are SEHNR and FQNEAQ (reference sequence). V dropped 5 bases and J dropped 1 base, with 14 bases sitting between them. The DNA of the CDR3 is TGTGCCAGCAGCATAGGGGCTAGCAGCCAAGAGACCCAGTACTTC. Residues: CASSIGASSQETQYF. The full variable domain, in which reference TRBV7-9 and TRBJ2-5 provide the parts outside the CDR3, is DTGVSQNPRHKITKRGQNVTFRCDPISEHNRLYWYRQTLGQGPEFLTYFQNEAQLEKSRLLSDRFSAERPKGSFSTLEIQRTEQGDSAMYLCASSIGASSQETQYFGPGTRLLVL.

The chain employs TRBV20-1 and TRBJ2-7, with TRBD1 matching over 7 bases. Germline V gene data show CDR1 as DFQATT and CDR2 as SNEGSKA (reference sequence). The junction had 8 bases not matched to a gene; V was cut back by 3 bases and J by 3 bases. This CDR3 is built from 14 residues. The CDR3 DNA follows: TGCAGTGCTAGTATGAAGACAGGGATCTACGAGCAGTACGTC. This sequence encodes CSASMKTGIYEQYV.

The rearrangement joins TRBV21-1 to TRBJ2-7. TRBV21-1 has pseudogene status. The CDR3 length is 10 residues. CDR3 DNA sequence: TGTGCCAGCAGCCCCTACGAGCAGTACTTC. It encodes CASSPYEQYF.

This clonotype occurred a few times. The chain couples TRBV12-3 or TRBV12-4 to TRBJ2-7, with 8 bases that match TRBD1. The trim removed 6 bases at V and 0 bases at J, leaving 16 bases unmatched. The CDR3 runs to 18 residues. The CDR3 DNA reads TGTGCCAGCAGCTCAATGCTCCTCAGACAGGGGAGCTCCTACGAGCAGTACTTC. Its translation: CASSSMLLRQGSSYEQYF.

This clonotype appeared a few times. The V call is TRBV29-1, the J call TRBJ2-3; D perhaps matches TRBD1 (6 bases). V lost 2 bases, J lost 5 bases, and 17 bases lay in between. The CDR3 has 15 amino acids. In germline, CDR1 is SQVTM, CDR2 ANQGSEA. The CDR3 DNA sequence: TGCAGCGTTGAAAGGGGCAGGGGTGAGATAGATACGCAGTATTTT. Encoded protein: CSVERGRGEIDTQYF.

This clonotype showed up just a few times. The V and J genes are TRBV5-1 and TRBJ2-5, with 10 bases fitting TRBD1. The CDR3 is 12 amino acids. The junction had 1 base not matched to a gene; V was cut back by 7 bases and J by 4 bases. Germline CDR1 reads SGHRS; CDR2 reads YFSETQ. CDR3 sequence (DNA): TGCGCCAGCCGGACAGGGGGAGAGACCCAGTACTTC. Its translation: CASRTGGETQYF.

The CDR3 loop is CASSKVSWGDTDTQYF. DNA for the CDR3: TGTGCCAGCAGCAAAGTTTCCTGGGGGGACACAGATACGCAGTATTTT. V is TRBV21-1 and J is TRBJ2-3; the D call of TRBD1 is as the table states it, not checked on the DNA. TRBV21-1 is a pseudogene locus. The CDR3 covers 16 residues.

V is TRBV4-3 and J is TRBJ1-1; D not resolved. Germline CDR1 is LGHNA and CDR2 is YSLEER. V was trimmed by 1 base and J by 1 base, leaving 10 bases between them. The CDR3 spans 15 residues. The CDR3 spells CASSQGSGGNTEAFF. In nucleotides, the CDR3 is TGCGCCAGCAGCCAAGGGTCGGGCGGGAACACTGAAGCTTTCTTT.

The chain employs TRBV12-3 or TRBV12-4 and TRBJ2-5; D ambiguous. Trimming removed 5 bases at V and 2 bases at J, with 9 bases between. The CDR3 sequence is 13 residues long. This chain's CDR3 is CASSNRNQETQYF. In DNA, the CDR3 is TGTGCCAGCAGTAACCGGAATCAAGAGACCCAGTACTTC.

J is TRBJ1-2 and V is TRBV7-9; D is uncertain. There are 13 residues in the CDR3. Deletions cut 6 bases from V and 4 bases from J, with 12 bases between. Per the germline V gene, CDR1 is SEHNR and CDR2 is FQNEAQ (reference sequence). CDR3 region: CASRDGSSYGYTF. CDR3 coding DNA: TGTGCCAGCAGGGATGGGTCCTCCTATGGCTACACCTTC.

This clonotype was detected a few times. The chain carries TRBV2 and TRBJ1-1, with TRBD1 matching over 11 bases. Germline CDR1 is SNHLY and CDR2 is FYNNEI. There are 15 residues in the CDR3. V shed 7 bases and J 5 bases; nucleotides not matched to a gene: 9. The CDR3 DNA is TGTGCCAGCATGTCGGGACAGGGGGAGGGTACTGAAGCTTTCTTT. Its protein product is CASMSGQGEGTEAFF.

The sample holds many counts of this clonotype. This chain joins TRBV9 and TRBJ2-3; D ambiguous. Germline assignment: CDR1 SGDLS and CDR2 YYNGEE. The CDR3 contains 16 residues. With 0 bases removed from V and 4 bases from J, the gap between germline ends came to 15 bases. In DNA, the CDR3 is TGTGCCAGCAGCGTAGGAGGTGGTCCAAGCTCAGATACGCAGTATTTT. Protein product: CASSVGGGPSSDTQYF.

There are a few counts of this clonotype. The chain is built from TRBV10-2 and TRBJ2-7; 7 positions agree with TRBD2. The CDR3 length is 14 residues. V shed 5 bases and J 4 bases; nucleotides not matched to a gene: 8. Per germline, CDR1 WSHSY and CDR2 SAAADI. CDR3 region: CASSLDGGTYEQYF. The CDR3 coding sequence is TGCGCCAGCAGTCTAGACGGGGGGACTTACGAGCAGTACTTC.

This clonotype appeared a few times. V usage is TRBV4-2 and J usage is TRBJ2-2, with D hard to call. The ends were cut back, 3 bases at V and 4 bases at J, with 12 bases in the middle. Germline V gives CDR1 LGHNA, CDR2 YNFKEQ. The CDR3 consists of 15 residues. The CDR3 nucleotides read TGTGCCAGCAGCCAGGCGGTTTCGGGCACCGGGGAGCTGTTTTTT. Translating gives CASSQAVSGTGELFF.

The rearrangement links TRBV20-1 to TRBJ2-7; D gene uncertain. CDR1 is DFQATT and CDR2 is SNEGSKA in the germline V gene (reference sequence). The V and J ends lost 6 bases and 3 bases respectively, with 15 bases between them. This CDR3 is 13 amino acids long. CDR3 bases: TGCAGTGCACCAGACCGGACGAACTACGAGCAGTACGTC. This translates into CSAPDRTNYEQYV.

This clonotype was counted a few times. The chain recombines TRBV28 with TRBJ1-5; D possibly corresponds to TRBD1 (5 bases). V was trimmed by 4 bases and J by 2 bases, leaving 12 bases between them. CDR3 length: 15 residues. Germline CDR1 reads MDHEN; CDR2 reads SYDVKM. The CDR3 region has the DNA TGTGCCAGCAGTTCGAGCGGGACTGGCAATCAGCCCCAGCATTTT. Translated, it gives CASSSSGTGNQPQHF.

This clonotype was recorded at least ten times. The chain employs TRBV5-1 and TRBJ2-3, with D tentatively TRBD2 (7 bases). The V end lost 2 bases, the J end lost 5 bases, and 12 bases lay between the germline ends. CDR3 length: 14 amino acids. Germline V gene lookup returns CDR1 SGHRS and CDR2 YFSETQ. The DNA for the CDR3 is TGCGCCAGCAGCTTAGGGGGGGCCCAAGATACGCAGTATTTT. Its protein is CASSLGGAQDTQYF.

This chain connects TRBV9 to TRBJ1-6, with no clear D. Trimming took off 0 bases at V and 9 bases at J, with 13 bases between the two ends. The CDR3 loop spans 15 amino acids. Germline loops: CDR1 SGDLS, CDR2 YYNGEE. This CDR3 reads CASSVESAFSSPLHF. The CDR3 nucleotides read TGTGCCAGCAGCGTAGAGTCCGCGTTCAGTTCACCCCTCCACTTT.

This clonotype was seen only a few times. V is TRBV6-5 and J is TRBJ2-3, with TRBD1 as a possible D gene (5 bases). CDR1 MNHEY and CDR2 SVGAGI come from the germline V gene. V lost 7 bases to trimming and J lost 2 bases, with 22 bases between them. The CDR3 spans 17 residues. This CDR3 is CASTPTRTPRNTDTQYF. CDR3 bases: TGTGCCAGCACCCCAACCCGGACACCACGAAACACAGATACGCAGTATTTT.

This clonotype showed up just a few times. The rearrangement links TRBV6-2 or TRBV6-3 to TRBJ1-2; D not certain. Deletions cut 2 bases from V and 4 bases from J, with 8 bases between. The CDR3 covers 13 residues. CDR1 and CDR2 (germline): MNHEY, SVGEGT. The CDR3 region is CASSYAVGYGYTF. The CDR3 bases are TGTGCCAGCAGTTACGCAGTGGGCTATGGCTACACCTTC.

The rearrangement links TRBV2 to TRBJ1-1; unclear D gene. Germline CDR1 is SNHLY and CDR2 is FYNNEI. CDR3 size: 14 residues. The ends were cut back, 2 bases at V and 3 bases at J, with 10 bases in the middle. CDR3 coding DNA: TGTGCCAGCAGTGAACGTTCTAGGGACACTGAAGCTTTCTTT. Translated, it gives CASSERSRDTEAFF.

This clonotype turned up a few times. V and J are TRBV12-3 or TRBV12-4 and TRBJ1-1; D call uncertain. The CDR3 covers 11 residues. Between the trimmed V and J ends, which lost 1 base and 10 bases, there was a span of 7 bases. The DNA of the CDR3 is TGTGCCAGCAGTTTAGACCCGGTAGCTTTCTTT. Translation: CASSLDPVAFF.

There are a few counts of this clonotype. Here the CDR3 DNA reads TGTGCCAGCAAACGGGGGCAGGGGGCCTCCCGGGCTTTCTTT. It specifies CASKRGQGASRAFF. The chain uses TRBV6-5 and TRBJ1-1; 8 bases line up with TRBD1. Losses at the gene ends were 7 bases for V and 11 bases for J; bases not matched to a gene: 15. CDR3 length equals 14 residues. CDR1 MNHEY and CDR2 SVGAGI come from the germline V gene.

This clonotype was seen at least ten times. The chain is built from TRBV7-8 and TRBJ1-5, with D possibly being TRBD1 (5 bases). Deletions cut 4 bases from V and 0 bases from J, with 10 bases between. This CDR3 contains 15 residues. The germline V gene has CDR1 SGHVS and CDR2 FQNEAQ. The CDR3 is CASSSRDGSNQPQHF. In nucleotides, the CDR3 is TGTGCCAGCAGCTCCCGGGACGGTAGCAATCAGCCCCAGCATTTT.

This clonotype turned up a few times. This rearrangement joins TRBV12-5 to TRBJ1-5, with unresolved D. This CDR3 contains 14 residues. Germline V CDR1 and CDR2: LGHNT, FRNRAP. V dropped 5 bases and J dropped 4 bases, with 12 bases sitting between them. Here the CDR3 reads CASGLTRENQPQHF. The DNA for the CDR3 is TGTGCTAGTGGTCTCACCCGGGAGAATCAGCCCCAGCATTTT. The full variable domain, completed using reference TRBV12-5 and TRBJ1-5, is DARVTQTPRHKVTEMGQEVTMRCQPILGHNTVFWYRQTMMQGLELLAYFRNRAPLDDSGMPKDRFSAEMPDATLATLKIQPSEPRDSAVYFCASGLTRENQPQHFGDGTRLSIL.

Ten or more counts support this clonotype. This rearrangement joins TRBV7-9 to TRBJ1-5; D unresolved. Per germline, CDR1 SEHNR and CDR2 FQNEAQ (reference sequence). Trimming stripped 5 bases from V and 3 bases from J, with 8 bases between. The CDR3 has 13 residues. This CDR3 is CASSPGVNQPQHF. In DNA, the CDR3 is TGTGCCAGCAGCCCCGGGGTCAATCAGCCCCAGCATTTT. Full variable domain (outside the CDR3, taken from reference TRBV7-9 and TRBJ1-5): DTGVSQNPRHKITKRGQNVTFRCDPISEHNRLYWYRQTLGQGPEFLTYFQNEAQLEKSRLLSDRFSAERPKGSFSTLEIQRTEQGDSAMYLCASSPGVNQPQHFGDGTRLSIL.

This clonotype was seen ten or more times. CDR3 loop: CASSLGGAGGGNIQYF. The CDR3 DNA follows: TGTGCCAGCAGTTTAGGGGGGGCCGGCGGTGGGAACATTCAGTACTTC. The chain couples TRBV28 to TRBJ2-4; D perhaps matches TRBD2 (7 bases). The CDR3 has 16 residues. Trimming stripped 2 bases from V and 7 bases from J, with 18 bases between. Germline lookup yields CDR1 MDHEN and CDR2 SYDVKM.